The T cell receptor (beta chain) described here comes from a study of CD8 T cells in Susac syndrome (dated by TCRdb to about 2019). Context from the whole study: Repertoire sequencing was used to test whether CD8+ T cell activation and differentiation in Susac syndrome was antigen driven. Results and caveats for the whole study, not just this receptor: The TCR sequencing and HLA analysis was acknowledged to have included a relatively small number of individuals.

Remarks on this clonotype: Its antigen target is currently unknown. Base qualities are not recorded, but no much larger clone differs from it by a single base.

V lost 5 bases and J lost 1 base; the stretch between them is 9 bases long. Counted from cysteine to phenylalanine, this CDR3 has 14 amino acids. The CDR3 DNA has 42 bases and is translated from base 1. The CDR1 and CDR2 encoded by the germline V gene are MDHEN and SYDVKM. Peripheral blood CD8+ and CD4+ T cells from healthy donors, Susac syndrome patients and multiple sclerosis patients were profiled using high-throughput TCR beta sequencing. The multiple sclerosis controls were treatment-naive patients whose relapsing-remitting disease, either stable or active, fulfilled the revised McDonald criteria. Bulk CD8+ and CD4+ T cells were purified magnetically by negative isolation, whereas CD8+ TEMRA cells were enriched by FACS. Blood was collected in EDTA tubes and processed within 24 hours, with PBMCs isolated through density gradient centrifugation. PBMCs intended for TCR sequencing were cryopreserved in liquid nitrogen and were subsequently thawed in a 37 degrees C water bath. The sorted or isolated CD4+, CD8+ and CD8+ TEMRA cells reached a purity of at least 90%.

RNA was extracted using the RNeasy kit, and roughly 0.5 to 1 ug of the RNA was reverse transcribed with random hexamers. The immunoSEQ multiplex PCR assay, which covers 54 Vbeta and 13 Jbeta segments, was used to amplify TCR beta CDR3 regions. PCR amplification bias was corrected by using a synthetic template baseline for primer optimization and computational correction. The study's processing was this. Reads were annotated to V, D and J genes per IMGT and analyzed with immunoSEQ Analyzer, keeping only productive sequences. Clonality was calculated as one minus the Shannon entropy normalized by log2 of the number of productive unique sequences. For each patient and control, public and private clones were evaluated among the 100 most prevalent clones. Susac-specific clones were defined as absent from healthy and MS cohorts, around 1,000 published viral clones and other ImmuneACCESS disease sequences. The public reads were quality trimmed at Q25 with fastp and then assembled into clones with MiXCR by TCRdb, keeping productive beta chains. Each CDR3 protein gets just one entry, which takes the most common genes and DNA from the rows behind it. These V and J calls originate from TCRdb's pipeline instead of the authors' own analysis. The sample records hundreds of thousands of distinct CDR3 sequences, roughly 96% of which are singletons. The ten largest clonotypes hold roughly 0.1% of the sample.

The sequenced material came from CD4+ T cells from PBMCs. The rearranged chain carries TRBV28 and TRBJ2-4, with TRBD1 as a weak D call on 5 bases. The receptor was derived from a human donor with multiple sclerosis. DNA sequence: TGTGCCAGCAGTCAGACAGCGGCCAAAAACATTCAGTACTTC. It specifies CASSQTAAKNIQYF. The full variable domain, with segments outside the CDR3 supplied by the reference TRBV28 and TRBJ2-4 proteins, appears as DVKVTQSSRYLVKRTGEKVFLECVQDMDHENMFWYRQDPGLGLRLIYFSYDVKMKEKGDIPEGYSVSREKKERFSLILESASTNQTSMYLCASSQTAAKNIQYFGAGTRLSVL.